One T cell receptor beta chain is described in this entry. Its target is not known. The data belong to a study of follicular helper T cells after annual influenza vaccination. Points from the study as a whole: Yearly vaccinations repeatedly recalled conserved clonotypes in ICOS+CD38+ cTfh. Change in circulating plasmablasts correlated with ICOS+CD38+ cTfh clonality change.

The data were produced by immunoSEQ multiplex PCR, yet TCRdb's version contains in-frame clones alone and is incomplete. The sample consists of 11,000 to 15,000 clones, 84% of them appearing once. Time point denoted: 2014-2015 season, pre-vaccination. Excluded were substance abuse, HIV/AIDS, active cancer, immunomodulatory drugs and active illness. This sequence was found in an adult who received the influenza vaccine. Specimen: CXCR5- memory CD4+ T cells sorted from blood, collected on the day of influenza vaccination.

The CDR3 spells CASSLRGTDTQYF. CDR3 in DNA: TGTGCCAGCAGTCTCAGGGGCACAGATACGCAGTATTTT. The chain couples TRBV5-8 to TRBJ2-3, with D maybe TRBD1 (5 bases). Germline V lookup: CDR1 SGHTS, CDR2 YDEGEE. Trimming removed 5 bases at V and 1 base at J, with 8 bases between. The CDR3 is 13 amino acids.